This passage covers 19 T cell receptor beta chains from one sample sequenced in a study of cytomegalovirus exposure and HLA in healthy donors (dated by TCRdb to 2016 to 2017). Receptor libraries were prepared by the immunoSEQ multiplex PCR assay. The multiplex PCR relied on a mix of 60 forward primers for TCR Vbeta segments and 13 reverse primers for TCR Jbeta segments. What TCRdb holds here is the immuneACCESS table cut down to in-frame rearrangements. Part of the clones is not present; checked against another copy, under half of the missing clones reflect an unresolved V gene, and the others are unexplained. Here the sample has about 97,000 clones; around 80% occur a single time. The ten most abundant clones make up about 5.5% of the sample. The material sequenced was PBMCs. The receptors originated from a man between 40 and 49 years old in good health and CMV-seropositive.

The V gene is TRBV9, the J gene TRBJ2-5, with a possible D match to TRBD2 (7 bases). V was trimmed by 7 bases and J by 5 bases, leaving 27 bases between them. CDR1 and CDR2 from the germline V gene are SGDLS and YYNGEE. This CDR3 has 17 residues. The CDR3 loop is CASPYPLGGGAGETQYF. The CDR3 nucleotides read TGTGCCAGCCCTTACCCTTTAGGAGGGGGGGCCGGGGAGACCCAGTACTTC.

J is TRBJ1-2 and V is TRBV7-9; a weak D match, TRBD1 (5 bases). The CDR3 is made up of 16 amino acids. Trimming took 5 bases from V and 0 from J, leaving 16 bases between them. Germline V lookup: CDR1 SEHNR, CDR2 FQNEAQ (reference sequence). The CDR3 DNA sequence: TGTGCCAGCAGCCCGCCGACAGACTTAACTAACTATGGCTACACCTTC. Protein sequence: CASSPPTDLTNYGYTF.

The V gene is TRBV5-1, the J gene TRBJ1-4; weak D call: TRBD1 (5 bases). The CDR3 is made up of 16 amino acids. Germline loops: CDR1 SGHRS, CDR2 YFSETQ. Trimming shortened V by 5 bases and J by 0 bases, and 14 bases separated the two germline ends. This CDR3 is CASSQQAIATNEKLFF. The CDR3 nucleotides are TGCGCCAGCAGTCAACAGGCTATAGCAACTAATGAAAAACTGTTTTTT.

This chain joins TRBV2 and TRBJ2-5, with D possibly TRBD2 on 5 matching bases. CDR3 length equals 14 residues. Deletions cut 4 bases from V and 4 bases from J, with 13 bases between. Per the germline V gene, CDR1 is SNHLY and CDR2 is FYNNEI. This CDR3 is CASSVNAEGETQYF. In nucleotides, the CDR3 is TGTGCCAGCAGTGTTAACGCTGAGGGAGAGACCCAGTACTTC.

The rearrangement joins TRBV29-1 to TRBJ2-5; the D gene is possibly TRBD2 (7 bases). This CDR3 has 14 residues. Germline assignment: CDR1 SQVTM and CDR2 ANQGSEA. The germline V and J ends were trimmed by 2 bases and 5 bases, with 15 bases remaining between them. The CDR3: CSVELTGRGETQYF. The CDR3 nucleotides read TGCAGCGTTGAATTAACGGGGAGGGGGGAGACCCAGTACTTC.

The chain couples TRBV5-4 to TRBJ1-6; 8 bases map to TRBD1. This CDR3 region has 17 residues. V was pared by 1 base and J by 5 bases, with 8 bases of the junction left unmatched. Germline V gene sequence: CDR1 SGHNT, CDR2 YYREEE (reference sequence). The CDR3 protein is CASSLPQGAGNNSPLHF. CDR3 DNA sequence: TGTGCCAGCAGCTTGCCTCAGGGGGCGGGAAATAATTCACCCCTCCACTTT.

The V gene is TRBV7-2, the J gene TRBJ1-2; TRBD1 is a possible D gene (6 bases). With 0 bases removed from V and 8 bases from J, the gap between germline ends came to 19 bases. The germline V gene has CDR1 SGHTA and CDR2 FQGNSA. The length of the CDR3 is 16 residues. CDR3 in amino acids: CASSLAFGQSSGGYTF. As DNA, the CDR3 is TGTGCCAGCAGCTTAGCCTTTGGACAGTCATCCGGAGGCTACACCTTC. Combining the CDR3 with reference TRBV7-2 and TRBJ1-2 gives the whole variable domain GAGVSQSPSNKVTEKGKDVELRCDPISGHTALYWYRQSLGQGLEFLIYFQGNSAPDKSGLPSDRFSAERTGGSVSTLTIQRTQQEDSAVYLCASSLAFGQSSGGYTFGSGTRLTVV.

This rearrangement joins TRBV27 to TRBJ2-5; the match to TRBD2 covers 13 bases. The J call is in doubt because the DNA end fits TRBJ2-7 better. Per germline, CDR1 MNHEY and CDR2 SMNVEV (reference sequence). The CDR3 has 14 residues. CDR3 bases: TGTGCCAGCAGTTGGGGGACTAGCGGGGACGAGCAGTACTTC. It translates to CASSWGTSGDEQYF.

The CDR3 region is CASSVSQGHQPQHF. The CDR3, as DNA: TGTGCCAGCAGTGTTTCACAGGGCCATCAGCCCCAGCATTTT. The chain employs TRBV6-1 and TRBJ1-5; D may be TRBD1 (6 bases). Trimming stripped 4 bases from V and 5 bases from J, with 12 bases between. Looked up from germline, CDR1 is MNHNS and CDR2 is SASEGT. The CDR3 sequence is 14 residues long.

This rearrangement joins TRBV7-6 to TRBJ2-1; 8 bases fit TRBD2. CDR1 is SGHVS and CDR2 is FNYEAQ in the germline V gene. The V and J ends lost 2 bases and 9 bases, in that order; junction bases with no gene match: 6. This CDR3 spans 14 amino acids. CDR3 sequence reads: CASSLREGHSEQFF. The CDR3 nucleotides read TGTGCCAGCAGCTTACGGGAGGGCCATAGTGAGCAGTTCTTC.

The chain has TRBV2 and TRBJ2-6; 10 positions match TRBD2. Trimming at V came to 4 bases and at J to 1 base, leaving 7 bases not matched to a gene. Germline-derived CDR1 and CDR2 are SNHLY and FYNNEI. The CDR3 extends over 18 amino acids. The CDR3 spells CASSVASGRVSGANVLTF. The CDR3 coding sequence is TGTGCCAGCAGTGTGGCTAGCGGGAGAGTGTCTGGGGCCAACGTCCTGACTTTC.

As DNA, the CDR3 is TGTGCCAGCAGTTTACCAGGACAGGAGGGGACCCAGTACTTC. This encodes CASSLPGQEGTQYF. The gene calls are TRBV28 and TRBJ2-5; possibly TRBD1 for D (7 bases). V lost 2 bases, J lost 7 bases, and 14 bases lay in between. Germline V gene data show CDR1 as MDHEN and CDR2 as SYDVKM. The CDR3 consists of 14 residues.

The chain is built from TRBV5-1 and TRBJ2-1; D is uncertain. This CDR3 comprises 12 residues. Per germline, CDR1 SGHRS and CDR2 YFSETQ. V lost 4 bases, J lost 9 bases, and 11 bases lay in between. CDR3 nucleotides: TGCGCCAGCAGCCCCACCCCCGGTGAGCAGTTCTTC. Its translation: CASSPTPGEQFF.

This clone was seen more than once but under ten times. The chain uses TRBV5-1 and TRBJ1-4; D call uncertain. Germline CDR1 SGHRS, CDR2 YFSETQ. The V and J ends lost 4 bases and 8 bases respectively, with 15 bases between them. There are 14 residues in the CDR3. CDR3 region: CASSRDRMREKLFF. DNA for the CDR3: TGCGCCAGCAGCCGGGATCGTATGAGGGAAAAACTGTTTTTT.

This chain connects TRBV5-1 to TRBJ2-7; 8 nucleotides agree with TRBD2. The CDR3 is 16 amino acids. Germline CDR1 reads SGHRS; CDR2 reads YFSETQ. The V and J ends lost 3 bases and 2 bases, in that order; junction bases with no gene match: 10. The CDR3 DNA reads as TGCGCCAGCAGCTCCGAGTCGGGAGCGGGGGCCTACGAGCAGTACTTC. Protein: CASSSESGAGAYEQYF.

This chain joins TRBV2 and TRBJ2-1; 10 bases align to TRBD2. The CDR3 has 15 residues. The germline V gene encodes CDR1 SNHLY and CDR2 FYNNEI. Unmatched junction bases numbered 11, after V lost 11 bases and J lost 4 bases. The CDR3 sequence is CAVQTLAGIYNEQFF. In DNA, the CDR3 is TGTGCCGTTCAAACACTAGCGGGGATATACAATGAGCAGTTCTTC.

The chain employs TRBV29-1 and TRBJ2-7; D is possibly TRBD2 (6 bases). The CDR3 is made up of 12 amino acids. V lost 3 bases and J 4 bases, leaving 10 bases between the germline ends. Germline V gene data show CDR1 as SQVTM and CDR2 as ANQGSEA. The CDR3 reads CSVEAGRYEQYF. The CDR3 DNA follows: TGCAGCGTTGAGGCAGGGAGGTACGAGCAGTACTTC.

The chain combines TRBV11-2 with TRBJ2-1; 10 bases align to TRBD1. Germline V gives CDR1 SGHAT, CDR2 FQNNGV. The CDR3 consists of 15 residues. V lost 5 bases and J lost 10; bases outside the gene matches: 11. The CDR3 reads CASSPTTGTGEEQFF. In DNA form, the CDR3 reads TGTGCCAGCAGCCCAACAACCGGGACAGGGGAAGAGCAGTTCTTC.

The rearrangement links TRBV5-8 to TRBJ2-2; 7 bases fit TRBD1. The CDR3 length is 16 residues. The germline V gene has CDR1 SGHTS and CDR2 YDEGEE. The V segment lost 2 bases and the J segment 4 bases; nucleotides outside the gene matches: 8. CDR3 protein: CASSLRPWTGTGELFF. The DNA for the CDR3 is TGTGCCAGCAGCTTACGGCCATGGACAGGCACCGGGGAGCTGTTTTTT.